This T cell receptor (beta chain) was documented in a study of blood T cell repertoires in COVID-19. The CDR3 runs 16 residues. Germline V gene lookup returns CDR1 MNHEY and CDR2 SVGEGT. V was cut by 2 bases and J by 2 bases, with 14 bases left in between. The method was immunoSEQ multiplex PCR; TCRdb's version includes in-frame clones alone and lacks a portion of them. The sample has tens of thousands of clones; 89% are singletons. The J gene is TRBJ2-3, the V gene TRBV6-2 or TRBV6-3; D uncertain. The sequencing sample was made of peripheral blood. The sequence was collected from a woman in her 70s with active COVID-19. CDR3 bases: TGTGCCAGCAGTTACAGACTTACCCTCGCCACAGATACGCAGTATTTT. This codes for CASSYRLTLATDTQYF.